Sequencing of this T cell receptor beta chain was carried out in a study of blood T cells in healthy people across ages (dated by TCRdb to the mid-2010s). The study in broad terms: In model experiments, template switching captured roughly one uniquely barcoded TCR beta cDNA molecule for every two T cells. To track age-related changes in TCR beta repertoire diversity, the study relied on deep sequencing normalized with unique cDNA molecular identifiers. Donors were grouped into four age groups: young (average approximately 15 years), middle-aged (roughly 38), aged (roughly 62) and long-lived (around 80). For two donors (one aged 18 to 30 and one aged 80 or older), the study analyzed two additional independent replicas of 1 million unique cDNA reads from the same blood draw. General findings and caveats noted by the study authors: Bulk unsorted PBMC profiling prevented conclusive comparison of naive and antigen-experienced compartments. There was a strong correlation between observed TCR beta diversity and the percentage of naive T cells measured by flow cytometry. The long-lived group showed more naive CD4+ T cells, fewer expanded clones and increased TCR diversity than the aged group, suggesting age selection. Total diversity estimates from one million sequenced T cells were considered lower bounds and underestimates. Observed TCR beta diversity per million T cells fell roughly linearly with age, and a significant reduction was already apparent by age roughly 40. The CMV infection status of donors was not known, potentially confounding age-related changes in expanded clonotypes.

Trimming removed 4 bases from V and 3 bases from J, leaving 10 bases between the germline ends. Reading from cysteine to phenylalanine, the CDR3 counts 14 amino acids. Just CDR3 DNA is preserved here, 42 bases in frame from base 1. From a lookup of the germline V gene, CDR1 and CDR2 are SGHVS and FQNEAQ. This clonotype was seen more than once but under ten times. Its antigen is still unknown. No much larger clone is present one base from it, and per-base qualities are unavailable. The donors were around 39 Caucasian individuals from Russia, aged 6 to 90 years, who were systemically healthy. Approximately 9.3 milliliters of peripheral blood were collected from each donor into EDTA-treated Vacutainer tubes. Ficoll-Paque density-gradient centrifugation was used to isolate PBMCs, with at least 6 million per sample. Total RNA was extracted from PBMCs with Trizol reagent, with at least 5 micrograms obtained per sample. For every donor, flow cytometry on a PBMC aliquot measured the percentage of naive CD45RAhigh/CD27high T cells.

The protocol used for the library was 5' RACE. Sequencing was carried out with an Illumina HiSeq 2500. A second PCR of roughly 6 to 11 cycles was run with a J-beta primer mix and a sample-barcoded 5' primer. A unique molecular identifier was introduced onto each TCR beta cDNA molecule by a template-switch 5' adaptor carrying 12 random nucleotides. Each sample yielded at least 3 million CDR3-containing paired-end reads. The Mint cDNA synthesis kit, primed by a TRBC-specific oligonucleotide, was used to synthesize first-strand cDNA from all RNA. All cDNA was treated with uracil-DNA glycosylase and then went through a first 18-cycle PCR with the universal primers M1SS and BC2_uni_R. The authors processed their data as follows. Each sample was normalized by randomly selecting 1 million high-quality reads, each carrying a distinct molecular identifier. Reads with shared molecular identifiers were discarded instead of being binned into consensus sequences. MiTCR, with a Q25 quality threshold and the strictest error-elimination algorithm, was used for CDR3 identification, clonotype clustering and error correction. A nonparametric unseen species model using Euler transformation provided a lower-bound estimate of total TCR beta diversity. TCRdb trimmed public reads at Q25 via fastp, called clones via MiXCR and kept in-frame beta chains. Every distinct CDR3 protein forms one entry, paired with its most common genes and DNA. These V and J calls are TCRdb output, not the study's own analysis. The table for this sample lists under 700,000 distinct CDR3 sequences; around 24% of them were counted only once. The ten largest account for 8.5% to 9.5% of the sample.

The sample was also linked to a second study, of T cells of mothers and their children. According to the second study: Nine systemically healthy Caucasian individuals, comprising three mothers and their six children, were included as donors. cDNA synthesis consumed the entire amount of extracted RNA, loaded at 1.5 ug RNA in each 15 ul reaction. In the second PCR, the M1S primer added sample barcodes and 2-4 random nucleotides. Each mother yielded over 9.5 million TCR beta CDR3 reads and each child roughly 3.1 million reads. Thymic selection similarly shapes TCR recombination output in related and unrelated pairs, with minor effect from inherited differences. Normalized repertoire overlap was always slightly but never significantly higher in related than unrelated mother-child pairs. No persistent microchimeric T cell clones were found, with a detection sensitivity of roughly 92 clones per million clonotypes. Deep NGS was used in the study to compare the TCR beta repertoires of mothers and children and to look for features that separate related mother-child pairs from unrelated individuals. The mean age was roughly 44 +/- 4 years for the mothers and approximately 11 +/- 4 years for the children. After adapter ligation was performed with NEBNext reagents, the libraries were sequenced on an Illumina HiSeq 2000 with 100+100 nt paired-end reads. To prevent cross-contamination, the mother and child libraries were prepared one month apart and sequenced in separate runs. Between roughly 500,000 and 2,100,000 distinct TCR beta clonotypes were identified per donor. Naive TCR beta clonotypes were estimated from low-frequency clonotypes matched to each donor's FACS-determined naive share, without sorting.

The sequence was collected from a boy aged 5-17 years in good health. This sequence uses TRBV7-8 and TRBJ2-1, with no confidently assigned D gene. The sequencing sample was made of blood. CDR3 sequence: CASSSLRSYNEQFF. The sequenced DNA is TGTGCCAGCAGCTCCCTCCGCAGCTACAATGAGCAGTTCTTC.